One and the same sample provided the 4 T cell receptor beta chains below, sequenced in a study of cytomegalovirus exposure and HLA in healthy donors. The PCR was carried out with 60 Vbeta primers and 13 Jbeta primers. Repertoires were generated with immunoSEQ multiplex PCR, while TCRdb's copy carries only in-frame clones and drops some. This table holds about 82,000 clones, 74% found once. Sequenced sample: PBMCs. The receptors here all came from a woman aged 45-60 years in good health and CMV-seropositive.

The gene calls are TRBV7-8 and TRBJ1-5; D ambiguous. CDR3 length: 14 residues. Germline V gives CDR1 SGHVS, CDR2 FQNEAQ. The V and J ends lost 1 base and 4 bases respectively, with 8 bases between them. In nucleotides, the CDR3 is TGTGCCAGCAGCTTAGAAAGCCAAAATCAGCCCCAGCATTTT. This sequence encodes CASSLESQNQPQHF.

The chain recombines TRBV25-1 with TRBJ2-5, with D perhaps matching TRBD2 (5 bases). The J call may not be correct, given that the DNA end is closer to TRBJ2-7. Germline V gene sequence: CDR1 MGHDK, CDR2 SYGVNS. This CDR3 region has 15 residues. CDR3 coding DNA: TGTGCCAGCGCCCGGGCACGGGGAAGCTCCTACGAGCAGTACTTC. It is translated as CASARARGSSYEQYF.

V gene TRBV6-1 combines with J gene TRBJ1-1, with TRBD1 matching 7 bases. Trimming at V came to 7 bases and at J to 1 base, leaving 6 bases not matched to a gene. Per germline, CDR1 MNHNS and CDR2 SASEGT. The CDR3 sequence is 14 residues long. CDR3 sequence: CASNAGTANTEAFF. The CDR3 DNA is TGTGCCAGCAACGCCGGGACAGCGAACACTGAAGCTTTCTTT.

CDR3 amino acids: CASSFSGSGIDTQYF. Written as DNA, the CDR3 is TGTGCCAGCAGCTTTAGCGGGAGTGGCATTGATACGCAGTATTTT. The chain combines TRBV7-9 with TRBJ2-3; 9 bases line up with TRBD2. CDR1 and CDR2 from the germline V gene are SEHNR and FQNEAQ (reference sequence). This CDR3 has 15 residues. Trimming cost V 3 bases and J 6 bases; bases outside gene matches: 7. The full variable domain, with the rest looked up from reference TRBV7-9 and TRBJ2-3, is DTGVSQNPRHKITKRGQNVTFRCDPISEHNRLYWYRQTLGQGPEFLTYFQNEAQLEKSRLLSDRFSAERPKGSFSTLEIQRTEQGDSAMYLCASSFSGSGIDTQYFGPGTRLTVL.